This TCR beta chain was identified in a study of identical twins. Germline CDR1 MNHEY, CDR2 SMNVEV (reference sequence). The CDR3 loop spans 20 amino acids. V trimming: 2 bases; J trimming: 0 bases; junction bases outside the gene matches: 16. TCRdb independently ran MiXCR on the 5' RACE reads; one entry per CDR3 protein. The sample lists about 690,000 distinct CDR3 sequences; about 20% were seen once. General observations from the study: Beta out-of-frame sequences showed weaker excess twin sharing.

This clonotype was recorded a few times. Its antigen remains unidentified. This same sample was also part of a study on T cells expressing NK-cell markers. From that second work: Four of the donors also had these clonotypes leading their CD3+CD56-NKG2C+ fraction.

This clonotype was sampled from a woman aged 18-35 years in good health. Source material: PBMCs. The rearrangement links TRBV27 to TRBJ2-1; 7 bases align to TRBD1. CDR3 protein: CASSLRDSLTISSSYNEQFF. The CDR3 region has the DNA TGTGCCAGCAGTTTAAGGGACAGCCTAACCATCTCTAGCTCCTACAATGAGCAGTTCTTC.